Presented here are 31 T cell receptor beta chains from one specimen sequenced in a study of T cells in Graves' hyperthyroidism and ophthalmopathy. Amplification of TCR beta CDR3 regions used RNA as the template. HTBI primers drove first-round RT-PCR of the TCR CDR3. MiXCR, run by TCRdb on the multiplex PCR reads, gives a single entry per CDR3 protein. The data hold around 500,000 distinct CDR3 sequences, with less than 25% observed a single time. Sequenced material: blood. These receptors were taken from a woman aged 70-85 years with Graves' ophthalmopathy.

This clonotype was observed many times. CDR3: CASSHKGSTEAFF. In nucleotides, the CDR3 is TGTGCCAGCAGCCATAAGGGCAGCACTGAAGCTTTCTTT. The chain has TRBV3-1 and TRBJ1-1; no definite D call. V lost 3 bases, J lost 4 bases, and 9 bases lay in between. Germline values: CDR1 LGHDT, CDR2 YNNKEL (reference sequence). The CDR3 has 13 amino acids.

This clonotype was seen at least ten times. The DNA for the CDR3 is TGTGCCAGCAGTTCCCCGGGACTAGCTCTTTTATCTGCAGATACGCAGTATTTT. Translation gives CASSSPGLALLSADTQYF. This rearrangement joins TRBV12-3 or TRBV12-4 to TRBJ2-3, with 9 bases that match TRBD2. CDR3 length equals 18 residues. V shed 4 bases, J shed 4 bases, and the junction held 15 bases outside the gene matches.

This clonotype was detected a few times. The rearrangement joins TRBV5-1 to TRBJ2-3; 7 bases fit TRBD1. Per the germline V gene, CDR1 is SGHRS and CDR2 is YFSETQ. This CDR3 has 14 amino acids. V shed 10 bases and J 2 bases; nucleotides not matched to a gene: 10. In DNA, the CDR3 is TGCGCCGTCCGACAGGGAGCGGTCACAGATACGCAGTATTTT. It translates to CAVRQGAVTDTQYF.

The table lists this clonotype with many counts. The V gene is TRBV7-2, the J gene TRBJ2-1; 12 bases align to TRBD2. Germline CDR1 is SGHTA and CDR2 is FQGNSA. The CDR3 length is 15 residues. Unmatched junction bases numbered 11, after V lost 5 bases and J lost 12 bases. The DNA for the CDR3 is TGTGCCAGCAGCCTCAGGACTAGCGGGAAAGGTCGGCAGTTCTTC. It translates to CASSLRTSGKGRQFF.

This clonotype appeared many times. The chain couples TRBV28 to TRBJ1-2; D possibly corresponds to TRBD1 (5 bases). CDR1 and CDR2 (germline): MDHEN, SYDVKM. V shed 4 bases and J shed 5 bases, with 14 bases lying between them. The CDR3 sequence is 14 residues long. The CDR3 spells CASSSQGLRYGYTF. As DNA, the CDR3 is TGTGCCAGCAGTTCTCAGGGTCTACGGTATGGCTACACCTTC.

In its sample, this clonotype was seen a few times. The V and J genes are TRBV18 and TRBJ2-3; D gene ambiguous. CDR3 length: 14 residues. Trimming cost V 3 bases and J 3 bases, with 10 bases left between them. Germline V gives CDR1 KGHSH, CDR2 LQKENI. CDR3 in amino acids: CASSPSQDTDTQYF. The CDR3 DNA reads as TGTGCCAGCTCACCGAGCCAGGATACAGATACGCAGTATTTT.

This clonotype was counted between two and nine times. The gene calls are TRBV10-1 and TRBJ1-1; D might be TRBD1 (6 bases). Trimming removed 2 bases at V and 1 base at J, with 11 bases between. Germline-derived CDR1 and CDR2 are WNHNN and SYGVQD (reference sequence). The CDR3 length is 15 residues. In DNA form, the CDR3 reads TGCGCCAGCAGTGAGACAGGGATGGGGAACACTGAAGCTTTCTTT. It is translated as CASSETGMGNTEAFF.

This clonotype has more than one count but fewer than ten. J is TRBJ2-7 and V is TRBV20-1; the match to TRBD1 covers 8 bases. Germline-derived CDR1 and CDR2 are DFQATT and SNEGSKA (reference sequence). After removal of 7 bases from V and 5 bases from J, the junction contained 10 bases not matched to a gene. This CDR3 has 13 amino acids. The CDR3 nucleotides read TGCAGTGGAGTTTCGGACAGGGTCAACGAGCAGTACTTC. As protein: CSGVSDRVNEQYF.

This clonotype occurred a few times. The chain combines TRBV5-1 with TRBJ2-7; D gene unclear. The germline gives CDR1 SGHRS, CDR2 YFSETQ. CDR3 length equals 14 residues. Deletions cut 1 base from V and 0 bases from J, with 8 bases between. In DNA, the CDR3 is TGCGCCAGCAGCTTGCAAGGAGACTCCTACGAGCAGTACTTC. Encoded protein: CASSLQGDSYEQYF.

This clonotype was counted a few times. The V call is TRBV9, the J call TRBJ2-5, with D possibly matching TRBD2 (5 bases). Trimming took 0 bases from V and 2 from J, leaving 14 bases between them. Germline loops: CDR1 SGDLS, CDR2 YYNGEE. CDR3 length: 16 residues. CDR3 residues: CASSVALHREQETQYF. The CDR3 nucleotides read TGTGCCAGCAGCGTAGCTCTTCACCGGGAACAAGAGACCCAGTACTTC.

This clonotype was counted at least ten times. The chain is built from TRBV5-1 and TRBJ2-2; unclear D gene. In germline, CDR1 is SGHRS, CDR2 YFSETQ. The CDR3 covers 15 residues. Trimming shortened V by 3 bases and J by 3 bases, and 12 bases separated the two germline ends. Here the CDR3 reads CASSSIGSHTGELFF. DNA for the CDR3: TGCGCCAGCAGCTCGATAGGGTCTCACACCGGGGAGCTGTTTTTT.

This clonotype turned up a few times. For the CDR3, the DNA is TGTGCCAGCTGGGGGGCTAGCGGGACCGAAGAGACCCAGTACTTC. Protein sequence: CASWGASGTEETQYF. The chain carries TRBV7-9 and TRBJ2-5; 9 bases agree with TRBD2. This CDR3 spans 15 amino acids. V gave up 8 bases and J gave up 3 bases; unmatched junction bases: 10. CDR1 and CDR2 (germline): SEHNR, FQNEAQ (reference sequence).

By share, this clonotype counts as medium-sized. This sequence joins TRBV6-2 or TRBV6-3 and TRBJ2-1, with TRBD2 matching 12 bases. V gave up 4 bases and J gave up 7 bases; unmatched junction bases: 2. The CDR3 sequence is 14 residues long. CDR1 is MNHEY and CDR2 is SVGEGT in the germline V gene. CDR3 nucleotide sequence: TGTGCCAGCAGTTCCGGGACTAGCGGGAATGAGCAGTTCTTC. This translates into CASSSGTSGNEQFF.

The chain's CDR3 is CSAKKTGNTGELFF. The CDR3 DNA is TGCAGTGCAAAGAAGACAGGGAACACCGGGGAGCTGTTTTTT. J is TRBJ2-2 and V is TRBV20-1; perhaps TRBD1 as D (6 bases). CDR1 DFQATT and CDR2 SNEGSKA come from the germline V gene (reference sequence). There are 14 residues in the CDR3. The ends were cut back, 6 bases at V and 1 base at J, with 12 bases in the middle.

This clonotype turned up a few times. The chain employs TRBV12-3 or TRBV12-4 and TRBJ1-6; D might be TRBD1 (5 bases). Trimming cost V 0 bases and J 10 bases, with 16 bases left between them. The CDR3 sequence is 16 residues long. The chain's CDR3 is CASSLAAPGRGSPLHF. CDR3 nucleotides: TGTGCCAGCAGTTTAGCAGCTCCGGGACGGGGATCACCCCTCCACTTT.

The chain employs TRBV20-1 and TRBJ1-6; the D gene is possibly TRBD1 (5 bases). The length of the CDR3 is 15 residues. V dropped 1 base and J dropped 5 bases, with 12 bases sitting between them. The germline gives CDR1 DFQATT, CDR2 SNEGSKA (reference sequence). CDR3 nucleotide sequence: TGCAGTGCTAGAGGGGGGGGTATCAATAATTCACCCCTCCACTTT. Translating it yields CSARGGGINNSPLHF.

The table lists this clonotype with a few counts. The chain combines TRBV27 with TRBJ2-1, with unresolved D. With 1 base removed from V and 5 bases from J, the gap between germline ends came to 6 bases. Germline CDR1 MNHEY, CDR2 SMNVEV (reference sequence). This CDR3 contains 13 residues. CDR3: CASSLWVHNEQFF. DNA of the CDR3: TGTGCCAGCAGTTTATGGGTTCACAATGAGCAGTTCTTC.

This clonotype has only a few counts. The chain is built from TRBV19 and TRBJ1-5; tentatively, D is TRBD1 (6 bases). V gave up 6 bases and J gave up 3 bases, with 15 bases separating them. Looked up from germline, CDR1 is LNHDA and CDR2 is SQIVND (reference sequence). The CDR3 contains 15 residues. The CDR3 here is CASRKNREYNQPQHF. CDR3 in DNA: TGTGCCAGTAGGAAGAACAGGGAATACAATCAGCCCCAGCATTTT.

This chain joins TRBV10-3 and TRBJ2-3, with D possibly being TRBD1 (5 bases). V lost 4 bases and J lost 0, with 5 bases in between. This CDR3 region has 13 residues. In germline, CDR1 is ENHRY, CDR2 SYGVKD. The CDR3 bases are TGTGCCATCAGTGGACAGAGCACAGATACGCAGTATTTT. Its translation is CAISGQSTDTQYF.

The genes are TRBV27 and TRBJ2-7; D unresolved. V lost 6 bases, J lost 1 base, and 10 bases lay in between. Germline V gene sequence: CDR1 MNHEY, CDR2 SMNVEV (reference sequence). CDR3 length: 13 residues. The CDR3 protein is CASRPNLSYEQYF. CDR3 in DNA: TGTGCCAGCAGACCTAACCTATCCTACGAGCAGTACTTC.

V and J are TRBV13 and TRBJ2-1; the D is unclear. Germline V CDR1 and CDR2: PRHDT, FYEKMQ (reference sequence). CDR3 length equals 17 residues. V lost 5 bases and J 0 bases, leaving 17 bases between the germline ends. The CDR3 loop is CASSPRTWAVSYNEQFF. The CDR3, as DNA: TGTGCCAGCAGCCCCCGAACCTGGGCGGTCTCCTACAATGAGCAGTTCTTC.

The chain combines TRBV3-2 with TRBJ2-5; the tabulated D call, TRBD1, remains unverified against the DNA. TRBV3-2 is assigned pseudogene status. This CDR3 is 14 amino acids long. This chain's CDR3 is CASSQDRVGKTQYF. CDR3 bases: TGTGCCAGCAGCCAAGATCGCGTCGGGAAGACCCAGTACTTC.

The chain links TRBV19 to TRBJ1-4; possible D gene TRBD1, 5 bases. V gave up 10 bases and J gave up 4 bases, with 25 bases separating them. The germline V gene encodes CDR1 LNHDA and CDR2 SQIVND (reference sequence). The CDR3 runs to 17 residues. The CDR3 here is CATNSGYTGRDNEKLFF. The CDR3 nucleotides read TGTGCCACCAACAGCGGTTATACGGGACGGGATAATGAAAAACTGTTTTTT.

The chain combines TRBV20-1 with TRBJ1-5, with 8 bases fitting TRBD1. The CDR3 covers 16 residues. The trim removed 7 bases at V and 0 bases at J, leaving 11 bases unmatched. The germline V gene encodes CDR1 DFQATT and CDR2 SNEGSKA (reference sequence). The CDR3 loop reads CSVVRTGLHSNQPQHF. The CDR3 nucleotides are TGCAGTGTTGTGAGGACAGGGCTTCATAGCAATCAGCCCCAGCATTTT.

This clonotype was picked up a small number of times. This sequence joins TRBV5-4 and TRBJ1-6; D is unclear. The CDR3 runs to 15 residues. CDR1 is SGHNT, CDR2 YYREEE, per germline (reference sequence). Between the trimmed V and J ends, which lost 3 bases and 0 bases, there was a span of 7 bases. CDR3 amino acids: CASSSLSSYNSPLHF. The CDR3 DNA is TGTGCCAGCAGCTCACTAAGCTCCTATAATTCACCCCTCCACTTT.

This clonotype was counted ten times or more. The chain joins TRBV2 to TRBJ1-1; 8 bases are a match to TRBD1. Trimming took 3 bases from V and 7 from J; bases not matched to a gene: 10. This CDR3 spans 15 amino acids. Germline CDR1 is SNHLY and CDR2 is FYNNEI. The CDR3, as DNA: TGTGCCAGCAGTGAGAGGACAGGGAGGGATAGTGAAGCTTTCTTT. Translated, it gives CASSERTGRDSEAFF.

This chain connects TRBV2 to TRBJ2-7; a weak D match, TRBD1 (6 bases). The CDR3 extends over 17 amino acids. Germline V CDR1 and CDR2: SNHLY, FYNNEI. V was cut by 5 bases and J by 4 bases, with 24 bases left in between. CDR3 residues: CASSYSTGRGRTYEQYF. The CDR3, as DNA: TGTGCCAGCAGTTACTCGACCGGTAGGGGGAGAACATACGAGCAGTACTTC.

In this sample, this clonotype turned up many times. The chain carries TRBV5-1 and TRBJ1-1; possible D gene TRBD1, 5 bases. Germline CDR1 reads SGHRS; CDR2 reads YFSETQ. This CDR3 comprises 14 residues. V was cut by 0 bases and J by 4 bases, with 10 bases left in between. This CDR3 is CASSLVQGGTEAFF. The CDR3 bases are TGCGCCAGCAGCTTGGTCCAGGGAGGCACTGAAGCTTTCTTT.

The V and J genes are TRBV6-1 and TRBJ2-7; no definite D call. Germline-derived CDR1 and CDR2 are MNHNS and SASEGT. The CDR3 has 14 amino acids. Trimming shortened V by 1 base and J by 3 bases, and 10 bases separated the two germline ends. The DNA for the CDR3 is TGTGCCAGCAGTGAAGGGCCGGGCCACTACGAGCAGTACTTC. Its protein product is CASSEGPGHYEQYF.

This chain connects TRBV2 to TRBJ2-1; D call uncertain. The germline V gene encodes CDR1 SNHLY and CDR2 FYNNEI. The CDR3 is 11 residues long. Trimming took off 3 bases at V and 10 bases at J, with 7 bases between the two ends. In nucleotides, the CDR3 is TGTGCCAGCAGTGAGTTCATAGAGCAGTTCTTC. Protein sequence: CASSEFIEQFF. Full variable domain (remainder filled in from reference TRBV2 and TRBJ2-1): EPEVTQTPSHQVTQMGQEVILRCVPISNHLYFYWYRQILGQKVEFLVSFYNNEISEKSEIFDDQFSVERPDGSNFTLKIRSTKLEDSAMYFCASSEFIEQFFGPGTRLTVL.

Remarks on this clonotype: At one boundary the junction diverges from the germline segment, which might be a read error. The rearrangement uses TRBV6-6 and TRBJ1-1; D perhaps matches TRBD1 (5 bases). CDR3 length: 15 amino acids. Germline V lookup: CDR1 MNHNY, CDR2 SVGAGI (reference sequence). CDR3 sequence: CASSYSGRRGTETFF. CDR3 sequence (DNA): TGTGCCAGCAGTTACTCGGGGCGGAGAGGGACTGAAACTTTCTTT.